The following is a T cell receptor (beta chain) sequence with its context. Its target is not known. In the PCR, 60 Vbeta and 13 Jbeta primers were used. TCRdb's table, derived via immunoSEQ multiplex PCR, lists solely in-frame clones and lacks some. The repertoire has over 200,000 clones, about 72% of them found once; the top ten carry 3.8%. The source of the sample is a study of cytomegalovirus exposure and HLA in healthy donors. Study-level findings and limits: It is likely that the observed cluster of highly shared sequence variants was a sequencing artifact. An analysis done earlier found most TCR beta V segments productive about 90% or about 30% of the time. Later analysis associated a missense DCLRE1C variant with TCR beta V- and J-gene trimming. Most CMV-associated TCR beta chains were later found to appear HLA-restricted.

The CDR3 totals 15 residues. The junction had 2 bases not matched to a gene; V was cut back by 1 base and J by 3 bases. CDR1 is LGHNA and CDR2 is YNFKEQ in the germline V gene. The sequence was obtained from a male donor in good health and CMV-seronegative. The sequencing input was PBMCs. The chain couples TRBV4-2 to TRBJ2-7; 11 nucleotides line up with TRBD2. The CDR3 DNA reads TGTGCCAGCAGCCAAGCGACTAGCGGGGACTACGAGCAGTACTTC. This translates into CASSQATSGDYEQYF.